This T cell receptor beta chain originates from a study of blood T cell repertoires in COVID-19. Study information: Sites in the United States, Italy and Spain provided acute and convalescent COVID-19 samples.

The J segment lost 4 bases and the V segment lost 5 bases, leaving 11 bases of the junction unmatched. The length of the CDR3 is 18 residues. The germline V gene encodes CDR1 SGHAT and CDR2 FQNNGV. Clones were read by immunoSEQ multiplex PCR, and TCRdb kept only the in-frame ones, dropping some. The sample shows more than 200,000 clones, over 85% of them seen only once. Source material: PBMCs or T cells enriched from blood (not recorded which). This chain connects TRBV11-2 to TRBJ2-1; TRBD2 aligns across 13 bases. This TCR derives from a woman aged 30 to 39 with acute COVID-19. This CDR3 is CASSKTSGGALGYNEQFF. Written as DNA, the CDR3 is TGTGCCAGCAGCAAAACTAGCGGGGGGGCCTTGGGATACAATGAGCAGTTCTTC.